The 10 T cell receptor beta chains given below trace back to one sample, sequenced in a study of cytomegalovirus exposure and HLA in healthy donors. Measured with immunoSEQ multiplex PCR; TCRdb has only the in-frame clones, and not every one. The sample carries over 110,000 clones, roughly 90% recorded once. Material for sequencing was PBMCs. The receptors stem from a man younger than 35 in good health and CMV-seronegative.

The rearrangement joins TRBV28 to TRBJ2-7, with TRBD1 identical over 7 bases. J lost 2 bases, V lost 5 bases, and 6 bases had no gene match. Germline lookup yields CDR1 MDHEN and CDR2 SYDVKM. The CDR3 has 14 amino acids. The CDR3: CASSPDRVTYEQYF. Here the CDR3 DNA reads TGTGCCAGCAGTCCCGACAGGGTAACCTACGAGCAGTACTTC. Complete variable domain (other parts from reference TRBV28 and TRBJ2-7): DVKVTQSSRYLVKRTGEKVFLECVQDMDHENMFWYRQDPGLGLRLIYFSYDVKMKEKGDIPEGYSVSREKKERFSLILESASTNQTSMYLCASSPDRVTYEQYFGPGTRLTVT.

CDR3 sequence reads: CASSWGQDPVYGYTF. Here the CDR3 DNA reads TGTGCCAGCAGCTGGGGACAGGATCCAGTCTATGGCTACACCTTC. The chain has TRBV5-4 and TRBJ1-2; 8 bases fit TRBD1. Trimming took 3 bases from V and 4 from J; bases not matched to a gene: 8. CDR3 length equals 15 residues. Germline V gene data show CDR1 as SGHNT and CDR2 as YYREEE (reference sequence).

As to this clone: The junction departs from the called germline gene at one end, perhaps through a read error. The chain recombines TRBV5-6 with TRBJ1-1; perhaps TRBD1 as D (5 bases). Germline loops: CDR1 SGHDT, CDR2 YYEEEE. This CDR3 comprises 14 residues. CDR3: CASSRTWMNSEAFF. Written as DNA, the CDR3 is TGTGCCAGCAGCCGGACATGGATGAACTCTGAAGCTTTCTTT.

This sequence joins TRBV4-1 and TRBJ2-2; 9 nucleotides line up with TRBD1. In germline, CDR1 is MGHRA, CDR2 YSYEKL. J was trimmed by 4 bases and V by 0 bases; bases with no gene match: 9. This CDR3 spans 18 amino acids. CDR3 coding DNA: TGCGCCAGCAGCCAAGATTGGTGGGACAGGGAGGGCACCGGGGAGCTGTTTTTT. Translation: CASSQDWWDREGTGELFF.

Ten or more counts support this clone. This chain uses TRBV19 with TRBJ2-7; tentative D call: TRBD2 (6 bases). V lost 3 bases to trimming and J lost 0 bases, with 12 bases between them. CDR3 length: 15 amino acids. The V gene's germline CDR1 is LNHDA and CDR2 SQIVND (reference sequence). The CDR3 sequence is CASSMVEGLSYEQYF. Written as DNA, the CDR3 is TGTGCCAGTAGTATGGTGGAGGGCCTCTCCTACGAGCAGTACTTC.

The table lists this clone with a count of one. The chain joins TRBV10-3 to TRBJ2-7, with D perhaps TRBD1 (6 bases). This CDR3 has 14 amino acids. CDR1 and CDR2 (germline): ENHRY, SYGVKD. V lost 2 bases, J lost 3 bases, and 11 bases lay in between. CDR3: CAISEVVQGYEQYF. The CDR3 nucleotides are TGTGCCATCAGTGAGGTTGTACAGGGCTACGAGCAGTACTTC.

Here the CDR3 reads CASSIDARDYGYTF. CDR3 in DNA: TGTGCCAGTAGTATAGATGCCAGGGACTATGGCTACACCTTC. The V gene is TRBV19, the J gene TRBJ1-2; weak D call: TRBD1 (5 bases). Germline values: CDR1 LNHDA, CDR2 SQIVND (reference sequence). The CDR3 is 14 residues long. Trimming stripped 0 bases from V and 3 bases from J, with 8 bases between. The full variable domain, with the rest looked up from reference TRBV19 and TRBJ1-2, is DGGITQSPKYLFRKEGQNVTLSCEQNLNHDAMYWYRQDPGQGLRLIYYSQIVNDFQKGDIAEGYSVSREKKESFPLTVTSAQKNPTAFYLCASSIDARDYGYTFGSGTRLTVV.

V usage is TRBV19 and J usage is TRBJ2-2, with 9 nucleotides matching TRBD1. Germline CDR1 LNHDA, CDR2 SQIVND (reference sequence). With V trimmed by 6 bases and J by 6 bases, 8 bases remained unmatched. This CDR3 is 15 amino acids long. The CDR3 loop is CASRDNRDRAGELFF. The CDR3 DNA is TGTGCCAGTAGGGACAACCGGGACAGGGCCGGGGAGCTGTTTTTT.

The CDR3, as DNA: TGCGCCAGCAGCCCCGCTAACGGGGAGCAGTTCTTC. Translating gives CASSPANGEQFF. The gene calls are TRBV4-3 and TRBJ2-1; D ambiguous. V was pared by 4 bases and J by 10 bases, with 11 bases between. The CDR3 has 12 amino acids. CDR1 LGHNA and CDR2 YSLEER come from the germline V gene.

The chain uses TRBV5-4 and TRBJ1-1, with D possibly being TRBD1 (5 bases). This CDR3 contains 13 residues. CDR1 and CDR2 from the germline V gene are SGHNT and YYREEE (reference sequence). V gave up 1 base and J gave up 4 bases, with 8 bases separating them. Written as DNA, the CDR3 is TGTGCCAGCAGCTTGTATCAGGGCACTGAAGCTTTCTTT. Translating gives CASSLYQGTEAFF. Full variable domain (outside the CDR3, taken from reference TRBV5-4 and TRBJ1-1): ETGVTQSPTHLIKTRGQQVTLRCSSQSGHNTVSWYQQALGQGPQFIFQYYREEENGRGNFPPRFSGLQFPNYSSELNVNALELDDSALYLCASSLYQGTEAFFGQGTRLTVV.